The 32 T cell receptor beta chains presented below share a single source sample, sequenced in a study of blood T cell repertoires in COVID-19. TCRdb's copy holds only in-frame clones and misses some; the assay was immunoSEQ multiplex PCR. The data show roughly 250,000 clones, with around 82% seen just once and 4% to 6% held by the top ten. The sample taken for sequencing was peripheral blood. These receptors were taken from a woman aged 80 or over with active or convalescent COVID-19.

This chain links TRBV5-1 with TRBJ2-2, with D perhaps matching TRBD1 (8 bases). The CDR3 has 16 amino acids. V was clipped by 0 bases and J by 5 bases, with 14 bases between them. CDR1 and CDR2 (germline): SGHRS, YFSETQ. In DNA form, the CDR3 reads TGCGCCAGCAGCTTGGCTCCACAGGGGGGGACCGGGGAGCTGTTTTTT. Translating gives CASSLAPQGGTGELFF. The variable domain in full, with the rest retrieved from reference TRBV5-1 and TRBJ2-2, is KAGVTQTPRYLIKTRGQQVTLSCSPISGHRSVSWYQQTPGQGLQFLFEYFSETQRNKGNFPGRFSGRQFSNSRSEMNVSTLELGDSALYLCASSLAPQGGTGELFFGEGSRLTVL.

The chain has TRBV6-1 and TRBJ1-1; D possibly corresponds to TRBD1 (5 bases). CDR3 length: 13 amino acids. Trimming shortened V by 1 base and J by 3 bases, and 6 bases separated the two germline ends. The germline V gene encodes CDR1 MNHNS and CDR2 SASEGT. This CDR3 reads CASSEVGDTEAFF. DNA for the CDR3: TGTGCCAGCAGTGAAGTAGGGGACACTGAAGCTTTCTTT.

This clone was detected a few times. CDR3 in DNA: TGCGCCAGCAGCTTGGTGGCAGGGAAAGAGACCCAGTACTTC. This encodes CASSLVAGKETQYF. J is TRBJ2-5 and V is TRBV5-1; D is perhaps TRBD1 (5 bases). V dropped 0 bases and J dropped 3 bases, with 9 bases sitting between them. CDR3 length: 14 amino acids. Germline V gives CDR1 SGHRS, CDR2 YFSETQ.

The chain recombines TRBV15 with TRBJ1-5; 9 bases are a match to TRBD1. The CDR3 spans 14 residues. Germline CDR1 reads LNHNV; CDR2 reads YYDKDF (reference sequence). J was trimmed by 11 bases and V by 4 bases; bases with no gene match: 9. The CDR3 here is CATSTRGQGTAQHF. CDR3 coding DNA: TGTGCCACCAGCACCCGGGGACAGGGAACGGCCCAGCATTTT.

The chain has TRBV5-1 and TRBJ1-1; 9 bases line up with TRBD1. Germline V gene sequence: CDR1 SGHRS, CDR2 YFSETQ. This CDR3 has 17 amino acids. V lost 2 bases and J lost 0; bases outside the gene matches: 8. CDR3 residues: CASSFGQGPSMNTEAFF. CDR3 nucleotide sequence: TGCGCCAGCAGCTTTGGACAGGGGCCATCCATGAACACTGAAGCTTTCTTT.

V is TRBV28 and J is TRBJ2-7, with 7 positions matching TRBD2. The V and J ends lost 2 bases and 0 bases, in that order; junction bases with no gene match: 4. The germline V gene has CDR1 MDHEN and CDR2 SYDVKM. CDR3 length: 15 amino acids. CDR3 sequence: CASSLAGVGSYEQYF. In DNA, the CDR3 is TGTGCCAGCAGTTTAGCGGGGGTGGGCTCCTACGAGCAGTACTTC.

The genes are TRBV5-1 and TRBJ1-4; D possibly corresponds to TRBD1 (5 bases). CDR3 length: 14 amino acids. V lost 2 bases, J lost 6 bases, and 11 bases lay in between. CDR1 and CDR2 from the germline V gene are SGHRS and YFSETQ. CDR3 in DNA: TGCGCCAGCAGCTTAAGGGGTTGGGATGAAAAACTGTTTTTT. Translating it yields CASSLRGWDEKLFF.

J is TRBJ2-2 and V is TRBV5-1, with 10 bases that match TRBD1. This CDR3 has 14 amino acids. Germline V gives CDR1 SGHRS, CDR2 YFSETQ. The V and J ends lost 5 bases and 7 bases, in that order; junction bases with no gene match: 5. The CDR3 region is CASSQGQGNGELFF. CDR3 coding DNA: TGCGCCAGCAGTCAGGGACAGGGGAACGGGGAGCTGTTTTTT. The full variable domain, with the rest looked up from reference TRBV5-1 and TRBJ2-2, is KAGVTQTPRYLIKTRGQQVTLSCSPISGHRSVSWYQQTPGQGLQFLFEYFSETQRNKGNFPGRFSGRQFSNSRSEMNVSTLELGDSALYLCASSQGQGNGELFFGEGSRLTVL.

The genes are TRBV30 and TRBJ1-2, with 10 positions matching TRBD1. The J segment lost 3 bases and the V segment lost 5 bases, leaving 9 bases of the junction unmatched. Looked up from germline, CDR1 is GTSNPN and CDR2 is SVGIG (reference sequence). The CDR3 runs to 15 residues. The CDR3 region has the DNA TGTGCCTGGCGACGACAGGGGGCGCATCACTATGGCTACACCTTC. Encoded protein: CAWRRQGAHHYGYTF.

The J gene is TRBJ1-2, the V gene TRBV20-1; 9 nucleotides line up with TRBD1. The germline V gene has CDR1 DFQATT and CDR2 SNEGSKA (reference sequence). With V trimmed by 3 bases and J by 2 bases, 4 bases remained unmatched. The CDR3 is 14 residues long. The CDR3 DNA sequence: TGCAGTGCTAGTGACAGGGGGGTCAACTATGGCTACACCTTC. Protein: CSASDRGVNYGYTF.

The chain is built from TRBV29-1 and TRBJ2-6, with D perhaps TRBD2 (7 bases). V was cut by 5 bases and J by 3 bases, with 14 bases left in between. Germline CDR1 SQVTM, CDR2 ANQGSEA. CDR3 length: 15 residues. CDR3 loop: CSVRAGAGGANVLTF. In DNA, the CDR3 is TGCAGCGTTCGCGCGGGGGCTGGTGGGGCCAACGTCCTGACTTTC.

The V and J genes are TRBV12-3 or TRBV12-4 and TRBJ2-3, with a tentative D call TRBD1 (6 bases). The CDR3 is 13 residues long. Trimming pared 4 bases from V and 5 bases from J, leaving 10 bases between. The CDR3 sequence: CASSWQGKDTQYF. For the CDR3, the DNA is TGTGCCAGCAGTTGGCAGGGGAAAGATACGCAGTATTTT.

V and J are TRBV7-9 and TRBJ2-2; D is unresolved. Trimming stripped 5 bases from V and 4 bases from J, with 11 bases between. The CDR3 has 14 amino acids. Looked up from germline, CDR1 is SEHNR and CDR2 is FQNEAQ (reference sequence). The CDR3 loop is CASSAERVTGELFF. In nucleotides, the CDR3 is TGTGCCAGCAGCGCCGAGAGAGTCACCGGGGAGCTGTTTTTT.

The chain links TRBV28 to TRBJ2-1; D remains ambiguous. Trimming took 3 bases from V and 8 from J, leaving 8 bases between them. This CDR3 is built from 12 residues. Germline V gene lookup returns CDR1 MDHEN and CDR2 SYDVKM. The CDR3: CASSFDKYEQFF. Here the CDR3 DNA reads TGTGCCAGCAGTTTCGACAAGTATGAGCAGTTCTTC.

The chain has TRBV30 and TRBJ1-5; D may be TRBD1 (5 bases). V was clipped by 0 bases and J by 7 bases, with 10 bases between them. CDR3 length equals 13 residues. In germline, CDR1 is GTSNPN, CDR2 SVGIG (reference sequence). This CDR3 reads CAWSVGWGQPQHF. Here the CDR3 DNA reads TGTGCCTGGAGTGTTGGTTGGGGCCAGCCCCAGCATTTT.

The chain combines TRBV5-1 with TRBJ2-7; possible D gene TRBD1, 5 bases. The V gene lost 0 bases and the J gene lost 2 bases, with 12 bases spanning the gap. There are 15 residues in the CDR3. CDR1 is SGHRS and CDR2 is YFSETQ in the germline V gene. Here the CDR3 DNA reads TGCGCCAGCAGCTTGGCAGGGTCCAGGGCCTACGAGCAGTACTTC. Translating gives CASSLAGSRAYEQYF.

The V and J genes are TRBV19 and TRBJ2-2; D is ambiguous. V was trimmed by 1 base and J by 7 bases, leaving 7 bases between them. The CDR3 runs to 13 residues. Germline CDR1 and CDR2: LNHDA and SQIVND (reference sequence). The chain's CDR3 is CASSIGSYGELFF. The CDR3 nucleotides read TGTGCCAGTAGTATAGGTTCCTACGGGGAGCTGTTTTTT.

This chain joins TRBV4-2 and TRBJ1-2; D not resolved. This CDR3 is built from 17 residues. V shed 0 bases and J shed 1 base, with 15 bases lying between them. Looked up from germline, CDR1 is LGHNA and CDR2 is YNFKEQ. The CDR3 DNA sequence: TGTGCCAGCAGCCAAGACCCCCAAGGAGCCATTAACTATGGCTACACCTTC. This gives the protein CASSQDPQGAINYGYTF.

This clone has at least ten counts. The chain uses TRBV14 and TRBJ2-1, with 12 bases fitting TRBD2. The CDR3 is made up of 17 amino acids. Germline assignment: CDR1 SGHDN and CDR2 FVKESK. The V and J ends lost 4 bases and 7 bases, in that order; junction bases with no gene match: 11. The CDR3: CASSPDTSGRHRNEQFF. In nucleotides, the CDR3 is TGTGCCAGCAGCCCAGATACTAGCGGGAGGCACCGGAATGAGCAGTTCTTC. Supplemented by reference TRBV14 and TRBJ2-1, the full variable domain reads EAGVTQFPSHSVIEKGQTVTLRCDPISGHDNLYWYRRVMGKEIKFLLHFVKESKQDESGMPNNRFLAERTGGTYSTLKVQPAELEDSGVYFCASSPDTSGRHRNEQFFGPGTRLTVL.

V usage is TRBV7-9 and J usage is TRBJ2-5, with D unresolved. This CDR3 spans 14 amino acids. Germline V CDR1 and CDR2: SEHNR, FQNEAQ (reference sequence). V was cut by 1 base and J by 0 bases, with 6 bases left in between. The CDR3 is CASSLGADQETQYF. CDR3 nucleotides: TGTGCCAGCAGCTTAGGCGCGGACCAAGAGACCCAGTACTTC.

The genes are TRBV11-2 and TRBJ2-5; the match to TRBD2 covers 10 bases. Germline CDR1 and CDR2: SGHAT and FQNNGV. The CDR3 totals 16 residues. V trimming: 1 base; J trimming: 2 bases; junction bases outside the gene matches: 4. CDR3 nucleotide sequence: TGTGCCAGCAGCTTAGGGCCAGCGGGAGGGCAAGAGACCCAGTACTTC. This sequence encodes CASSLGPAGGQETQYF.

This chain links TRBV6-1 with TRBJ2-7; no definite D call. Germline V gene data show CDR1 as MNHNS and CDR2 as SASEGT. This CDR3 spans 14 amino acids. The V end lost 1 base, the J end lost 3 bases, and 10 bases lay between the germline ends. The CDR3 spells CASSEDWWSYEQYF. As DNA, the CDR3 is TGTGCCAGCAGTGAAGACTGGTGGAGCTACGAGCAGTACTTC.

The chain links TRBV7-2 to TRBJ2-2; TRBD1 matches 7 bases. The CDR3 is 14 amino acids. V lost 5 bases to trimming and J lost 5 bases; unmatched junction nucleotides: 5. CDR1 and CDR2 from the germline V gene are SGHTA and FQGNSA. This CDR3 is CASSQDRLTGELFF. In nucleotides, the CDR3 is TGTGCCAGCAGCCAGGACAGGCTAACCGGGGAGCTGTTTTTT.

The V gene is TRBV6-5, the J gene TRBJ2-2; 11 bases line up with TRBD1. This CDR3 is 15 amino acids long. J gave up 5 bases and V 4 bases, and 3 bases lay outside the gene matches. CDR1 is MNHEY and CDR2 is SVGAGI in the germline V gene. The CDR3: CASSWTGGLTGELFF. The CDR3, as DNA: TGTGCCAGCAGTTGGACAGGGGGCCTTACCGGGGAGCTGTTTTTT.

In regard to this clone: One end of the junction is discordant with germline, which a read error may explain. The chain uses TRBV5-6 and TRBJ2-7; D might be TRBD1 (6 bases). This CDR3 comprises 11 residues. CDR1 is SGHDT and CDR2 is YYEEEE in the germline V gene. The CDR3 region has the DNA TGTGCCAGCAGCTGGCGACAGGTCCATATCTTC. This translates into CASSWRQVHIF.

The chain links TRBV24-1 to TRBJ1-2; TRBD1 matches 8 bases. CDR1 and CDR2 from the germline V gene are KGHDR and SFDVKD. V lost 4 bases, J lost 1 base, and 7 bases stayed unmatched. The CDR3 is made up of 16 amino acids. The CDR3 coding sequence is TGTGCCACCAGTGACCGGGACAGGACGGATAACTATGGCTACACCTTC. This codes for CATSDRDRTDNYGYTF.

The chain uses TRBV4-2 and TRBJ2-1; D not resolved. With 0 bases removed from V and 13 bases from J, the gap between germline ends came to 25 bases. The CDR3 contains 17 residues. In germline, CDR1 is LGHNA, CDR2 YNFKEQ. CDR3 region: CASSQDLGTTTPTIQFF. DNA of the CDR3: TGTGCCAGCAGCCAAGATCTCGGAACTACCACTCCTACAATACAGTTCTTC.

This chain uses TRBV11-3 with TRBJ1-1, with 10 bases identical to TRBD1. The CDR3 consists of 14 residues. Looked up from germline, CDR1 is SGHNT and CDR2 is YENEEA. The V segment lost 5 bases and the J segment 11 bases; nucleotides outside the gene matches: 11. CDR3 coding DNA: TGTGCCAGCAGCAGCCGGGACAGGGGAGGAATGGCTTTCTTT. Amino acids: CASSSRDRGGMAFF.

The CDR3 reads CASSPGQGWYEQYF. Here the CDR3 DNA reads TGTGCCAGCAGCCCCGGACAGGGATGGTACGAGCAGTACTTC. The genes are TRBV7-9 and TRBJ2-7; 8 nucleotides match TRBD1. The germline V gene encodes CDR1 SEHNR and CDR2 FQNEAQ (reference sequence). This CDR3 has 14 amino acids. Trimming removed 5 bases from V and 4 bases from J; junction bases left unmatched: 7.

This chain connects TRBV14 to TRBJ1-3; D is unresolved. Germline loops: CDR1 SGHDN, CDR2 FVKESK. The CDR3 consists of 15 residues. Trimming shortened V by 1 base and J by 0 bases, and 7 bases separated the two germline ends. CDR3 DNA: TGTGCCAGCAGCCAAGTGGCAGTCTCTGGAAACACCATATATTTT. Translated, it gives CASSQVAVSGNTIYF.

The CDR3 DNA reads TGTGCCAGCAGCTTAGACAGGGGTAATCAGCCCCAGCATTTT. It encodes CASSLDRGNQPQHF. This chain uses TRBV7-9 with TRBJ1-5; 7 bases map to TRBD1. CDR3 length: 14 residues. Trimming cost V 1 base and J 4 bases; bases outside gene matches: 1. CDR1 and CDR2 (germline): SEHNR, FQNEAQ (reference sequence).

This clone appeared many times. The chain carries TRBV5-1 and TRBJ1-6; 10 positions agree with TRBD1. This CDR3 has 16 amino acids. Germline V gene lookup returns CDR1 SGHRS and CDR2 YFSETQ. After removal of 4 bases from V and 5 bases from J, the junction contained 6 bases not matched to a gene. Written as DNA, the CDR3 is TGCGCCAGCAGCCCGGGGGGGACAGGGGATAATTCACCCCTCCACTTT. Protein: CASSPGGTGDNSPLHF.